Below, 13 T cell receptor beta chains from the same sample are listed, as sequenced in a study of T cells after yellow fever vaccination. TCRdb re-analysed the 5' RACE reads in MiXCR, keeping a single row per CDR3 protein. The sample includes approximately 330,000 distinct CDR3 sequences, under 15% of them seen just once. The specimen comprised CD4+ T cells sorted from PBMCs, sampled 15 days after the yellow fever booster vaccination. All receptors come from a man aged 18-30 years who received the YFV17D yellow fever vaccine.

This clonotype turned up a few times. The V and J genes are TRBV2 and TRBJ1-5; perhaps TRBD1 as D (5 bases). The CDR3 has 14 amino acids. The germline V and J ends were trimmed by 5 bases and 5 bases, with 13 bases remaining between them. The germline V gene has CDR1 SNHLY and CDR2 FYNNEI. CDR3 nucleotide sequence: TGTGCCAGCAGTATTGAGGGGAACGATCAGCCCCAGCATTTT. Protein product: CASSIEGNDQPQHF.

The rearrangement uses TRBV5-6 and TRBJ2-3, with 10 bases that match TRBD1. The CDR3 contains 16 residues. From germline, CDR1 is SGHDT and CDR2 YYEEEE. V was clipped by 1 base and J by 5 bases; unmatched bases: 7. As DNA, the CDR3 is TGTGCCAGCAGCTTGTTGGGACAGGGGTCCTTAGATACGCAGTATTTT. It codes for CASSLLGQGSLDTQYF.

This clonotype occurred a few times. The chain recombines TRBV20-1 with TRBJ2-1; D tentatively reads TRBD1 or TRBD2 (6 bases each). Trimming took off 6 bases at V and 5 bases at J, with 17 bases between the two ends. CDR1 and CDR2 from the germline V gene are DFQATT and SNEGSKA (reference sequence). The CDR3 extends over 14 amino acids. The CDR3 DNA sequence: TGCAGTGCCCCCCGCGGAGGGGGGAACAATGAGCAGTTCTTC. It encodes CSAPRGGGNNEQFF.

This chain joins TRBV2 and TRBJ2-7, with D unresolved. With 7 bases removed from V and 2 bases from J, the gap between germline ends came to 9 bases. The CDR3 totals 12 residues. Germline loops: CDR1 SNHLY, CDR2 FYNNEI. The CDR3 region is CASTSSTYEQYV. The CDR3 DNA sequence: TGTGCCAGCACTTCCTCCACCTACGAGCAGTACGTC.

The chain recombines TRBV7-2 with TRBJ2-1; D gene uncertain. Germline V CDR1 and CDR2: SGHTA, FQGNSA. The CDR3 contains 12 residues. V lost 4 bases and J 6 bases, leaving 7 bases between the germline ends. The CDR3 DNA reads TGTGCCAGCAGCTGGGTGGGCAATGAGCAGTTCTTC. Translation: CASSWVGNEQFF.

This clonotype was seen more than once but under ten times. V is TRBV20-1 and J is TRBJ1-5; no definite D call. CDR3 length: 14 residues. The germline V gene encodes CDR1 DFQATT and CDR2 SNEGSKA (reference sequence). Trimming pared 6 bases from V and 0 bases from J, leaving 12 bases between. The CDR3 nucleotides read TGCAGTGCGAACACCGGGTCTAGCAATCAGCCCCAGCATTTT. Its translation is CSANTGSSNQPQHF.

This clonotype was found a few times. The rearrangement links TRBV3-1 to TRBJ2-7; 9 nucleotides line up with TRBD2. CDR3 size: 16 residues. Germline CDR1 reads LGHDT; CDR2 reads YNNKEL (reference sequence). J was trimmed by 5 bases and V by 5 bases; bases with no gene match: 13. The DNA for the CDR3 is TGTGCCAGCAGCAAGCGGGGGGCCTTTCTCCTGAACGAGCAGTACTTC. Its protein product is CASSKRGAFLLNEQYF.

The chain is built from TRBV6-6 and TRBJ2-5; 10 positions agree with TRBD2. This CDR3 has 12 amino acids. J was trimmed by 5 bases and V by 7 bases; bases with no gene match: 1. Germline CDR1 is MNHNY and CDR2 is SVGAGI (reference sequence). The CDR3 region is CASTLAGETQYF. The CDR3 nucleotides read TGTGCCAGCACACTAGCGGGGGAGACCCAGTACTTC.

There are a few counts of this clonotype. This rearrangement joins TRBV19 to TRBJ2-5, with TRBD2 as a possible D gene (5 bases). Germline V gene data show CDR1 as LNHDA and CDR2 as SQIVND (reference sequence). V gave up 4 bases and J gave up 0 bases, with 9 bases separating them. The CDR3 contains 14 residues. CDR3 loop: CASSTPGNQETQYF. The DNA for the CDR3 is TGTGCCAGTAGTACGCCCGGGAACCAAGAGACCCAGTACTTC. The entire variable domain, with the rest obtained from reference TRBV19 and TRBJ2-5, is as follows: DGGITQSPKYLFRKEGQNVTLSCEQNLNHDAMYWYRQDPGQGLRLIYYSQIVNDFQKGDIAEGYSVSREKKESFPLTVTSAQKNPTAFYLCASSTPGNQETQYFGPGTRLLVL.

This clonotype came up a few times. The gene calls are TRBV3-1 and TRBJ2-2; TRBD1 aligns across 7 bases. Trimming took 2 bases from V and 5 from J; bases not matched to a gene: 2. The CDR3 covers 14 residues. Germline lookup yields CDR1 LGHDT and CDR2 YNNKEL (reference sequence). This CDR3 is CASSQPQGTGELFF. The CDR3 DNA reads as TGTGCCAGCAGCCAACCACAGGGGACCGGGGAGCTGTTTTTT. Combining the CDR3 with reference TRBV3-1 and TRBJ2-2 gives the whole variable domain DTAVSQTPKYLVTQMGNDKSIKCEQNLGHDTMYWYKQDSKKFLKIMFSYNNKELIINETVPNRFSPKSPDKAHLNLHINSLELGDSAVYFCASSQPQGTGELFFGEGSRLTVL.

This rearrangement joins TRBV12-3 or TRBV12-4 to TRBJ2-6, with D unclear. CDR3 size: 15 residues. V dropped 3 bases and J dropped 8 bases, with 14 bases sitting between them. The CDR3 DNA reads as TGTGCCAGCAGTTTGCAAGGCCCTACATCCAACGTCCTGACTTTC. This translates into CASSLQGPTSNVLTF.

This sequence joins TRBV5-4 and TRBJ1-5; possibly TRBD1 for D (5 bases). CDR1 SGHNT and CDR2 YYREEE come from the germline V gene (reference sequence). V lost 4 bases, J lost 7 bases, and 9 bases lay in between. The CDR3 contains 12 residues. The CDR3 DNA follows: TGTGCCAGCAGCCGCGGGGGACAGCCCCAGCATTTT. Residues: CASSRGGQPQHF.

This clonotype has more than one count but fewer than ten. V usage is TRBV12-3 or TRBV12-4 and J usage is TRBJ2-2; D possibly matches TRBD1 or TRBD2 (5 bases each). This CDR3 has 16 amino acids. V lost 3 bases, J lost 1 base, and 12 bases lay in between. CDR3 region: CASSFFPGRNTGELFF. DNA for the CDR3: TGTGCCAGCAGTTTCTTTCCAGGGAGGAACACCGGGGAGCTGTTTTTT.